The present TCR beta chain was sequenced within a study of T-cell reconstitution after alpha-beta-depleted transplantation in children. Findings and limits, study-wide: Diversity of TCRbeta at day 60 was high in some patients, arising from surviving recipient T cells and thymic progenitors. As was reported, about two months after transplant, alpha-beta T cells came from several hundred expanded graft clones.

The library targeted TCRbeta and was prepared with unique molecular identifiers. TCRdb analysed the PCR reads with MiXCR anew, one entry per CDR3 protein. Of around 440,000 distinct CDR3 sequences in the sample, more than 9% were seen once. Germline CDR1 reads SGHRS; CDR2 reads YFSETQ. Trimming removed 4 bases from V and 2 bases from J; junction bases left unmatched: 15. This CDR3 contains 19 residues. Concerning this clonotype itself: As yet, its antigen is unknown. The CDR3 does not end in the conserved phenylalanine or tryptophan, so this is likely a read error.

The V call is TRBV5-1, the J call TRBJ2-7; TRBD2 matches at 13 bases. Material: PBMCs, obtained before TCRalphabeta/CD19-depleted stem cell transplant. This receptor was obtained from a child under 10 years old with inherited bone marrow failure, due to receive a stem cell transplant. CDR3 protein: CASSLTTYVTSGRAYEQYL. The CDR3 nucleotides read TGCGCCAGCAGCCTCACGACTTACGTTACTAGCGGGAGGGCCTACGAGCAGTACTTG.